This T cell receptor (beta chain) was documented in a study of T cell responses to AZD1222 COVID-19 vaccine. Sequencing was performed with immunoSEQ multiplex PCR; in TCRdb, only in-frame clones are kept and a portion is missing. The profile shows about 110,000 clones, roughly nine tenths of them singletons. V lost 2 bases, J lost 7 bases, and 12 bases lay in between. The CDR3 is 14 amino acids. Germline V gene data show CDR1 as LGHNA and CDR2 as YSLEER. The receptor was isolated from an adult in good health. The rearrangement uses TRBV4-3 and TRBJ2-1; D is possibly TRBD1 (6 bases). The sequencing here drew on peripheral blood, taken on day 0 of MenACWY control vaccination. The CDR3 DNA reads TGCGCCAGCAGCCAAATGGACAGTCGAAATGAGCAGTTCTTC. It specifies CASSQMDSRNEQFF.